The next 5 T cell receptor beta chains were all read from a single sample in a study of cytomegalovirus exposure and HLA in healthy donors. 60 Vbeta and 13 Jbeta primers were used in PCR. The assay was immunoSEQ multiplex PCR, and TCRdb's table has in-frame clones only and misses some. The table shows about 160,000 clones, with approximately 72% occurring only once. The specimen sequenced was PBMCs. Source of these receptors: a female donor in good health and CMV-seronegative.

In its sample, this clone was seen once. This chain uses TRBV19 with TRBJ2-3; 10 bases agree with TRBD1. V lost 5 bases to trimming and J lost 3 bases; unmatched junction nucleotides: 11. Germline CDR1 and CDR2: LNHDA and SQIVND (reference sequence). This CDR3 has 17 amino acids. CDR3 sequence (DNA): TGTGCCAGTAGTGGGGACAGGGGCCCCCTTCTTACAGATACGCAGTATTTT. This encodes CASSGDRGPLLTDTQYF.

This chain joins TRBV2 and TRBJ2-1; 8 nucleotides align to TRBD2. Germline lookup yields CDR1 SNHLY and CDR2 FYNNEI. The junction had 12 bases not matched to a gene; V was cut back by 3 bases and J by 14 bases. The CDR3 sequence is 14 residues long. In nucleotides, the CDR3 is TGTGCCAGCAGTGAGGCTGAGCGGGGGAAACCTGAGTTCTTC. Its translation: CASSEAERGKPEFF.

This sequence joins TRBV27 and TRBJ2-1, with D perhaps matching TRBD1 (6 bases). The CDR3 runs to 15 residues. Trimming removed 3 bases from V and 0 bases from J, with 9 bases in between. Germline CDR1 MNHEY, CDR2 SMNVEV (reference sequence). CDR3: CASSFLTGSYNEQFF. The CDR3 DNA follows: TGTGCCAGCAGTTTCCTGACAGGCTCCTACAATGAGCAGTTCTTC.

V gene TRBV7-9 combines with J gene TRBJ1-2; D is uncertain. The germline V gene encodes CDR1 SEHNR and CDR2 FQNEAQ (reference sequence). The CDR3 is 11 residues long. The ends were cut back, 5 bases at V and 3 bases at J, with 4 bases in the middle. CDR3: CASSRDYGYTF. Here the CDR3 DNA reads TGTGCCAGCAGCCGGGACTATGGCTACACCTTC. Using reference TRBV7-9 and TRBJ1-2 for the parts outside the CDR3, the full variable domain is DTGVSQNPRHKITKRGQNVTFRCDPISEHNRLYWYRQTLGQGPEFLTYFQNEAQLEKSRLLSDRFSAERPKGSFSTLEIQRTEQGDSAMYLCASSRDYGYTFGSGTRLTVV.

This clone was counted only a few times. V gene TRBV9 combines with J gene TRBJ1-2; D is unresolved. The CDR3 totals 15 residues. Germline V gene data show CDR1 as SGDLS and CDR2 as YYNGEE. Trimming pared 4 bases from V and 5 bases from J, leaving 18 bases between. The CDR3, as DNA: TGTGCCAGCAGCTCGAGCCCATCTCGGAGGTATGGCTACACCTTC. It translates to CASSSSPSRRYGYTF. Together with reference TRBV9 and TRBJ1-2, the CDR3 gives the full variable domain: DSGVTQTPKHLITATGQRVTLRCSPRSGDLSVYWYQQSLDQGLQFLIQYYNGEERAKGNILERFSAQQFPDLHSELNLSSLELGDSALYFCASSSSPSRRYGYTFGSGTRLTVV.